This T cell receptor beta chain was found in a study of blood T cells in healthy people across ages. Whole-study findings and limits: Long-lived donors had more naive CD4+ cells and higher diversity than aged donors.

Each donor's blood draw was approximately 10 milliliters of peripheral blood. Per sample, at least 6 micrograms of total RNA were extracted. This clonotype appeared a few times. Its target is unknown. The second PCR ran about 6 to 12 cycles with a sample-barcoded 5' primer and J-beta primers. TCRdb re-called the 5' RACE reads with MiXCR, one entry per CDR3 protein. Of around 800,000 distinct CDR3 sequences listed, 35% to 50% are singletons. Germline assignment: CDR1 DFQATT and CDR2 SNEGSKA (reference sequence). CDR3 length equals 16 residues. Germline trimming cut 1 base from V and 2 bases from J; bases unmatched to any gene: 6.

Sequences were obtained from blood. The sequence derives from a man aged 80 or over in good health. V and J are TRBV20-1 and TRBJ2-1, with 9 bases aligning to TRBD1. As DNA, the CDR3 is TGCAGTGCTAGAGGACCGGGACAGGGTACCTACAATGAGCAGTTCTTC. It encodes CSARGPGQGTYNEQFF.